This T cell receptor (beta chain) emerged from a study of human T cells and chemical hapten exposure. Turning to the study itself: Women made up most patients, who had alopecia areata, totalis or universalis. General observations from the study: PT1 expanded TCR numbers tracked positively with patch test score.

Time point in this sample: patch test 1, 2 weeks after DPC sensitization. Treatment defined: therapeutic diphenylcyclopropenone sensitization with weekly scalp DPC. TCRdb re-called the RACE reads through MiXCR, storing one row per CDR3 protein. The profile shows approximately 340,000 distinct CDR3 sequences, around 6.9% of them singletons. From germline, CDR1 is MNHEY and CDR2 SVGEGT. V was clipped by 5 bases and J by 6 bases; unmatched bases: 4. The CDR3 spans 13 residues. Comments on this clonotype: Its antigen is not known.

The chain carries TRBV6-2 or TRBV6-3 and TRBJ1-5; 7 positions match TRBD1. This receptor was identified in a woman aged 18-35 years with alopecia areata. Some clones in this sample may be carry-over from other donors' samples. The starting material was whole blood, obtained in connection with sensitization to the hapten diphenylcyclopropenone (DPC). CDR3 DNA: TGTGCCAGCAGTACTAACAGGGGTCAGCCCCAGCATTTT. This gives the protein CASSTNRGQPQHF.